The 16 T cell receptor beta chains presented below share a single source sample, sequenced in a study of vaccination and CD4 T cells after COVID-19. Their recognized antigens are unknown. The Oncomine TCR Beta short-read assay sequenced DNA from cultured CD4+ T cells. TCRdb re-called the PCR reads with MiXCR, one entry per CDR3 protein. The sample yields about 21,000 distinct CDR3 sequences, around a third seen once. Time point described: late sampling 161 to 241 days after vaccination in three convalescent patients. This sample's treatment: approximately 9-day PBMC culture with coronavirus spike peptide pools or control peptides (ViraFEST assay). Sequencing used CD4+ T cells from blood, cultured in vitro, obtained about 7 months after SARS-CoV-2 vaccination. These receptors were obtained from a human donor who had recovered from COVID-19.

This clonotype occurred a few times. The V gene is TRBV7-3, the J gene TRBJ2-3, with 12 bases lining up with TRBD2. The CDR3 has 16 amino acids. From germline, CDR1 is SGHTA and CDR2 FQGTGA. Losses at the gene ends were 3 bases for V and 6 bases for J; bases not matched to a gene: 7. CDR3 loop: CASSLTLAGGSDTQYF. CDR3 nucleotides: TGTGCCAGCAGCTTGACCCTAGCGGGAGGGAGCGATACGCAGTATTTT.

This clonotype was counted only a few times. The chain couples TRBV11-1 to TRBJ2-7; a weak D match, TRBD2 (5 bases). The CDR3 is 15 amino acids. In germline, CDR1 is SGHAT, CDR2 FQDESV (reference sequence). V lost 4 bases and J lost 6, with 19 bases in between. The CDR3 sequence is CASSYQISGNGEQYF. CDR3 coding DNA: TGTGCCAGCAGCTACCAAATTTCCGGGAACGGCGAGCAGTACTTC.

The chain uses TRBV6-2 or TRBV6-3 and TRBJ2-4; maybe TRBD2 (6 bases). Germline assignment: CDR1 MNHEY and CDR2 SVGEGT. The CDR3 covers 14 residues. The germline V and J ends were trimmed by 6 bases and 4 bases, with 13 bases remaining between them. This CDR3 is CASRPGLLKNIQYF. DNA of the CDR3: TGTGCCAGCAGGCCGGGACTGTTAAAAAACATTCAGTACTTC.

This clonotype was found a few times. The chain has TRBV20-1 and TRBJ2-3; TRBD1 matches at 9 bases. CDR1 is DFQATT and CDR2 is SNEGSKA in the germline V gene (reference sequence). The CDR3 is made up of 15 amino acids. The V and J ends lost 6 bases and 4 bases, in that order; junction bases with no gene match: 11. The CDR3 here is CSAAYGQGRSDTQYF. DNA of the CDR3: TGCAGTGCCGCATACGGACAGGGGAGGTCAGATACGCAGTATTTT.

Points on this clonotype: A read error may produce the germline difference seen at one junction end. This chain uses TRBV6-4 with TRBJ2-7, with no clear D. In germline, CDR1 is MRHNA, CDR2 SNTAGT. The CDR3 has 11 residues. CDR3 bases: TGTGCCAGCAGTAACAGCTACGAGCAGTGCTTC. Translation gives CASSNSYEQCF.

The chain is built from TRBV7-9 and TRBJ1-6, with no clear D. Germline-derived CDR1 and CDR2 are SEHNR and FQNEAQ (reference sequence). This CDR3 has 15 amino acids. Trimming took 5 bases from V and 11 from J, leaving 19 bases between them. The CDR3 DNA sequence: TGTGCCAGCAGCCCCAAGTCGGGGAGGGATCCACCCCTCCACTTT. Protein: CASSPKSGRDPPLHF.

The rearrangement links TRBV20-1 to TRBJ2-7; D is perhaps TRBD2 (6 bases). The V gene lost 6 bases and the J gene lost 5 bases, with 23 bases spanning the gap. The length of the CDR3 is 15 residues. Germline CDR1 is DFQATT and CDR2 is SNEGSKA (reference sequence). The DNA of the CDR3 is TGCAGTGCCAGGAGGCCCGGACTATCGATAAACGAGCAGTACTTC. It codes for CSARRPGLSINEQYF.

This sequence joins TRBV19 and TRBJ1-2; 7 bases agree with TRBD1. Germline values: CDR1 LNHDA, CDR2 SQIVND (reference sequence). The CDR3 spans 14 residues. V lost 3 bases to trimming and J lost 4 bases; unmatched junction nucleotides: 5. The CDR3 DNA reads TGTGCCAGTAGTATTCCCGGGACAGTCTATGGCTACACCTTC. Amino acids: CASSIPGTVYGYTF.

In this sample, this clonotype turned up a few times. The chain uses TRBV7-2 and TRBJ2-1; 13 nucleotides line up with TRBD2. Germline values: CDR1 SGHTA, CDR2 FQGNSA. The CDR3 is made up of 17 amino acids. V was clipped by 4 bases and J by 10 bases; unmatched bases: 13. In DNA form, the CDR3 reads TGTGCCAGCAGCTCAGAATCGGGACTAGCGGGATTAAAAGAGCAGTTCTTC. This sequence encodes CASSSESGLAGLKEQFF.

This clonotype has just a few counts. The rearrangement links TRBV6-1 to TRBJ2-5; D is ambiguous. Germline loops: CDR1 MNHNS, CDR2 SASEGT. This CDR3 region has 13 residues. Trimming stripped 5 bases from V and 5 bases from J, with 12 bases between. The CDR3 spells CASSRAARETQYF. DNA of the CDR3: TGTGCCAGCAGTCGGGCTGCTCGGGAGACCCAGTACTTC.

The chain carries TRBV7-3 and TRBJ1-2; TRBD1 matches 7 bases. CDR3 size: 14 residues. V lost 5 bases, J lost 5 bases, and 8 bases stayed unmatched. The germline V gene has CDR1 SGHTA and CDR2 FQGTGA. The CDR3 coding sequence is TGTGCCAGCAGCCCCCGGCCAGGGGGTTATGGCTACACCTTC. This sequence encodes CASSPRPGGYGYTF. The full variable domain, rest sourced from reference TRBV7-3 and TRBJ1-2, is GAGVSQTPSNKVTEKGKYVELRCDPISGHTALYWYRQSLGQGPEFLIYFQGTGAADDSGLPNDRFFAVRPEGSVSTLKIQRTERGDSAVYLCASSPRPGGYGYTFGSGTRLTVV.

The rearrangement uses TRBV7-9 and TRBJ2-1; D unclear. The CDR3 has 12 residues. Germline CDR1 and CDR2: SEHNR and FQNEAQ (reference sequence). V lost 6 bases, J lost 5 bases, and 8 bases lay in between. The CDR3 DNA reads TGTGCCAGCAGACGGCTCAACAATGAGCAGTTCTTC. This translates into CASRRLNNEQFF.

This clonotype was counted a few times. CDR3 amino acids: CSADSFGTTTHPETQYF. The CDR3 region has the DNA TGCAGTGCTGATTCATTCGGGACTACCACCCATCCAGAGACCCAGTACTTC. The chain links TRBV20-1 to TRBJ2-5; 7 nucleotides match TRBD2. The V segment lost 5 bases and the J segment 4 bases; nucleotides outside the gene matches: 19. Looked up from germline, CDR1 is DFQATT and CDR2 is SNEGSKA (reference sequence). CDR3 size: 17 residues.

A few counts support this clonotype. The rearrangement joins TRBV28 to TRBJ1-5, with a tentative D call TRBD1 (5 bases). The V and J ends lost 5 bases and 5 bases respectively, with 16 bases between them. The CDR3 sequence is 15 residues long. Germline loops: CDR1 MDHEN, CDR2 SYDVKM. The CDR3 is CASSPRTFADQPQHF. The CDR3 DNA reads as TGTGCCAGCAGTCCAAGGACATTCGCGGATCAGCCCCAGCATTTT.

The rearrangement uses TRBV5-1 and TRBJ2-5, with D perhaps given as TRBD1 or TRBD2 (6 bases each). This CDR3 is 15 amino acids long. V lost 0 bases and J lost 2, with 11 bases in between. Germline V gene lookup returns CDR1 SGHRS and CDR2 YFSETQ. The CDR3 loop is CASSLGGAGQETQYF. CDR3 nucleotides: TGCGCCAGCAGCTTGGGGGGGGCGGGTCAAGAGACCCAGTACTTC.

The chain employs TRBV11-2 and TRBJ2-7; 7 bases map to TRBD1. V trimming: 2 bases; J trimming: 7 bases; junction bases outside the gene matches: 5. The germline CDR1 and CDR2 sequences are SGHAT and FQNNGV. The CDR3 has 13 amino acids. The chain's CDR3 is CASSLRRQGEQYF. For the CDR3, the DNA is TGTGCCAGCAGCTTACGACGACAGGGTGAGCAGTACTTC.